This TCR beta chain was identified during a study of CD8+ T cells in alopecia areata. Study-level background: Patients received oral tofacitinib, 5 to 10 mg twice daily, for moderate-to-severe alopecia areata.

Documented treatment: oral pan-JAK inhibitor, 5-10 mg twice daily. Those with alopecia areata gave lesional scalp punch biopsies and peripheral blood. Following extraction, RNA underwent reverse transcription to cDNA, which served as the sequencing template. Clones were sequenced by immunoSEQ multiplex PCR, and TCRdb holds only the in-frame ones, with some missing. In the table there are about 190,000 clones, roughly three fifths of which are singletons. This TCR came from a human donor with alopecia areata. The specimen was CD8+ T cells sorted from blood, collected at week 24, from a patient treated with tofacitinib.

For the CDR3, the DNA is TGTGCCACCAGCAGAGATTGGTTGGGGGCAGGGGACGACTCTGGGGCCAACGTCCTGACTTTC. The encoded protein is CATSRDWLGAGDDSGANVLTF. The J gene is TRBJ2-6, the V gene TRBV15; D is possibly TRBD1 (6 bases). This CDR3 spans 21 amino acids. Trimming removed 0 bases from V and 0 bases from J, with 21 bases in between. The germline gives CDR1 LNHNV, CDR2 YYDKDF (reference sequence).